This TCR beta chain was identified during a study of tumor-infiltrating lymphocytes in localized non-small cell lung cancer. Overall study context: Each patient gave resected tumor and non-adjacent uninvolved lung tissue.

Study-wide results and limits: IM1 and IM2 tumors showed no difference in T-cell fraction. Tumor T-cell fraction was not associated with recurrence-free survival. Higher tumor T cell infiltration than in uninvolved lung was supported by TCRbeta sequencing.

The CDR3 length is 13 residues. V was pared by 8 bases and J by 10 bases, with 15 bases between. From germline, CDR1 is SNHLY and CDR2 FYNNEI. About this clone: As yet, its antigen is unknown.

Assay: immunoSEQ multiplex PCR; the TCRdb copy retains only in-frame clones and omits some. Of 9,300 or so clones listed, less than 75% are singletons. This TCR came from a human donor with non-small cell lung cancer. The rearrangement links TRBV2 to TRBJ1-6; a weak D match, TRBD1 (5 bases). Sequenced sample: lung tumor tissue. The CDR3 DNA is TGTGCCAGCCCTGATGACCGGGGGTCACCCCTCCACTTT. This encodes CASPDDRGSPLHF.